A selection of T cell receptor beta chains follows, all from one sample in a study of T cell repertoires in cytomegalovirus infection. TCRdb re-called the reads with MiXCR, one entry per CDR3 protein. The profile shows around 23,000 distinct CDR3 sequences, approximately 24% of them singletons. Their antigens remain unidentified. The specimen was CD8+ T cells from cultured PBMCs, collected from culture after CMV antigen stimulation. The source is a human donor in good health (CMV status not recorded). Some clones in this sample may be carry-over from other donors' samples. Both conserved end residues are trimmed from each CDR3. The order of the fields is clone size, J gene, V gene, CDR3 protein. Expanded clones are given a class, and other clones once, few, many or no size at all.

clone size: many; J gene: TRBJ2-1; V gene: TRBV7-8; CDR3 protein: ASSLLIGGDEEFDEQF
clone size: many; J gene: TRBJ1-3; V gene: TRBV12-3/TRBV12-4; CDR3 protein: ASSGYGGGNTIY
clone size: -; J gene: TRBJ2-7; V gene: TRBV20-1; CDR3 protein: SASSPGGIIREQY
clone size: many; J gene: TRBJ2-2; V gene: TRBV7-8; CDR3 protein: ASSPRSGGPTTGELF
clone size: -; J gene: TRBJ1-1; V gene: TRBV7-9; CDR3 protein: ATRGAGARTEAF
clone size: -; J gene: TRBJ2-3; V gene: TRBV6-5; CDR3 protein: ASSSPNRVGSDTQY
clone size: many; J gene: TRBJ1-1; V gene: TRBV14; CDR3 protein: ASSQFPMNTEAF
clone size: few; J gene: TRBJ2-7; V gene: TRBV19; CDR3 protein: ASSIQGVGESHYEQY
clone size: -; J gene: TRBJ1-5; V gene: TRBV19; CDR3 protein: ASSIWGLAQPQH
clone size: many; J gene: TRBJ1-1; V gene: TRBV20-1; CDR3 protein: SARGSVPGRVNTEAF
clone size: few; J gene: TRBJ1-2; V gene: TRBV3-1; CDR3 protein: ASSQDFEGYGYT
clone size: many; J gene: TRBJ2-7; V gene: TRBV6-1; CDR3 protein: ASSSWTGSHEQY
clone size: -; J gene: TRBJ1-1; V gene: TRBV19; CDR3 protein: ASPPRDRTRNTEAF
clone size: few; J gene: TRBJ1-1; V gene: TRBV6-1; CDR3 protein: ASSPRWDITEAF
clone size: -; J gene: TRBJ1-1; V gene: TRBV12-3/TRBV12-4; CDR3 protein: ASSPGSEHTEAF